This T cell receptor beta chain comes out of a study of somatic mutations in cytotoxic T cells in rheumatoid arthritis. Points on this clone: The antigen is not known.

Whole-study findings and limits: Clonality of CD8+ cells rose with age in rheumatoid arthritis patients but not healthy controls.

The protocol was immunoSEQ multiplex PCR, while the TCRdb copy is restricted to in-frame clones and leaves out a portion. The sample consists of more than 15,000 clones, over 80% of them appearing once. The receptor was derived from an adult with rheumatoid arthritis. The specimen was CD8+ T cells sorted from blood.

CDR3 loop: CASSHLTSGGADTQYF. As DNA, the CDR3 is TGCGCCAGCAGCCACCTGACTAGCGGGGGGGCAGATACGCAGTATTTT. The chain joins TRBV4-1 to TRBJ2-3; 14 bases line up with TRBD2. In germline, CDR1 is MGHRA, CDR2 YSYEKL. V was clipped by 3 bases and J by 4 bases; unmatched bases: 3. The CDR3 loop spans 16 amino acids.